The 3 T cell receptor beta chains listed next were all sequenced from one sample in a study of blood T cell repertoires in COVID-19 (dated by TCRdb to about 2020). Libraries were built with the immunoSEQ multiplex PCR assay. Drawn from immuneACCESS, this table holds only the in-frame rearrangements with V and J called that TCRdb kept. Clones are partly lost; checked studies trace under half to an unresolved V gene and leave the rest unexplained. The table for this sample lists about 86,000 clones; approximately 90% of them were counted only once. The ten largest make up 0.9% to 1.5% of the sample. Specimen: PBMCs or T cells enriched from blood (not recorded which). The receptors shown here come from a woman in her fifties or sixties with acute COVID-19.

The V gene is TRBV28, the J gene TRBJ2-7; the D gene is possibly TRBD2 (5 bases). The CDR3 covers 15 residues. V gave up 1 base and J gave up 7 bases, with 17 bases separating them. Germline CDR1 MDHEN, CDR2 SYDVKM. The CDR3: CASSLSYSGTGEQYF. The CDR3 coding sequence is TGTGCCAGCAGTTTATCCTACTCGGGAACGGGGGAGCAGTACTTC.

The genes are TRBV7-2 and TRBJ2-1; weak D call: TRBD2 (6 bases). The V gene's germline CDR1 is SGHTA and CDR2 FQGNSA. The CDR3 sequence is 15 residues long. Trimming left V 1 base short and J 3 bases short, with 10 bases between. This CDR3 is CASSLGSGGYNEQFF. Written as DNA, the CDR3 is TGTGCCAGCAGCTTAGGATCCGGGGGCTACAATGAGCAGTTCTTC.

The rearrangement links TRBV5-1 to TRBJ1-1; TRBD1 might be the D (5 bases). CDR3 length: 13 amino acids. Trimming cost V 0 bases and J 10 bases, with 13 bases left between them. Germline loops: CDR1 SGHRS, CDR2 YFSETQ. CDR3 in DNA: TGCGCCAGCAGCTTGGAGGCGGGGGTGGTAGCTTTCTTT. Amino acid sequence: CASSLEAGVVAFF.